This T cell receptor beta chain was recovered during a study of T cells after somatic rescue of genetic block. TCRdb keeps only in-frame clones here, not all; method: immunoSEQ multiplex PCR. This sample has fewer than 15,000 clones, with around 70% found just once. The CDR3 spans 15 residues. CDR1 is GTSNPN and CDR2 is SVGIG in the germline V gene (reference sequence). V was shortened by 2 bases and J by 6 bases, with 20 bases between the two germline ends. The receptor comes from a man between 18 and 35 years old. The genes are TRBV30 and TRBJ2-7; D is perhaps TRBD1 (5 bases). The sequencing input was peripheral blood mononuclear cells (PBMCs). In DNA form, the CDR3 reads TGTGCCTGGAGTCCCCCTTGGGGCCCCGGTGCCGAGCAGTACTTC. Translation gives CAWSPPWGPGAEQYF.